Sequencing of this TCR beta chain was carried out in a study of regulatory T cells in long-lasting Graves disease. A note on this clonotype: Antigen specificity is unknown.

After RNA was extracted from PBMCs, the TCR library was made from it. As a group, patients came from one endocrinology department in Xi'an, China. Broader study findings: Persistent Graves' patients possessed reduced TCR diversity relative to recently diagnosed ones.

TCRdb passed the reads through MiXCR, listing each CDR3 protein once. The profile shows fewer than 2,000 distinct CDR3 sequences, just under 85% of them singletons. Sequencing used peripheral blood mononuclear cells (PBMCs), obtained with antithyroid drug treatment, in newly diagnosed or persistent Graves disease (not recorded which). The receptor was isolated from a woman under 30 with Graves disease.

The CDR3 DNA reads TGTGCCAGCAGCGTAGATGGCAATCAGCCCCAGCATTTT. Its protein is CASSVDGNQPQHF. V usage is TRBV9 and J usage is TRBJ1-5, with unresolved D. From germline, CDR1 is SGDLS and CDR2 YYNGEE. The CDR3 has 13 residues. The V end was cut by 0 bases, the J end by 2 bases, with 3 bases between.